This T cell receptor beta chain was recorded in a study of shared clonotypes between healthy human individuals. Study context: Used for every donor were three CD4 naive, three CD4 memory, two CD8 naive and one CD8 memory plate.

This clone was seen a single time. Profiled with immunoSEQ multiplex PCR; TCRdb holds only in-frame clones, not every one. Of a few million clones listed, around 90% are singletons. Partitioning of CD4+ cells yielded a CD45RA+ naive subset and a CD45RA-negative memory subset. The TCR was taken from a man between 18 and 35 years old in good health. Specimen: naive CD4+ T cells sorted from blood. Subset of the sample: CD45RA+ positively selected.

The chain's CDR3 is CASSFQGQPQHF. The CDR3 DNA follows: TGTGCCAGCAGCTTCCAGGGTCAGCCCCAGCATTTT. The chain couples TRBV7-2 to TRBJ1-5; tentative D call: TRBD1 (5 bases). V was shortened by 3 bases and J by 6 bases, with 6 bases between the two germline ends. The CDR3 contains 12 residues. Looked up from germline, CDR1 is SGHTA and CDR2 is FQGNSA.